This TCR beta chain was captured by sequencing in a study of cytotoxic CD8 clonotypes in ibrutinib-treated CLL. About the study: The group held 11 relapsed/refractory and about 14 treatment-naive patients, with fewer than 18 IGHV unmutated. Response samples were drawn at a median of about twelve months of treatment, range 6 to 36.

V lost 6 bases and J 7 bases, leaving 9 bases between the germline ends. This CDR3 has 11 residues. Germline CDR1 WNHNN, CDR2 SYGVQD (reference sequence). Extraction of approximately 2 micrograms of genomic DNA from cryopreserved PBMCs supplied material for TCR beta libraries. Profiling relied on immunoSEQ multiplex PCR, and the TCRdb table lists in-frame clones only, not all of them. The sample shows 20,000 to 25,000 clones, roughly 68% of them seen only once. Study-wide results and caveats: Starting clonality was above that of age-matched healthy donors and tracked circulating CD8+ T-cell counts.

Details on this clone: The antigen is undetermined.

This clonotype was obtained from a human donor with chronic lymphocytic leukemia. Sequences were derived from PBMCs, sampled after 24 months of ibrutinib treatment. The chain is built from TRBV10-1 and TRBJ1-1; D call uncertain. DNA for the CDR3: TGCGCCAGCAGCAATACTCGTGAAGCTTTCTTT. It translates to CASSNTREAFF.